Each of the 18 T cell receptor beta chains below was sequenced from the same sample in a study of blood T cell repertoires in COVID-19. Sequencing was performed with immunoSEQ multiplex PCR; in TCRdb, only in-frame clones are kept and a portion is missing. The sample includes 250,000 to 300,000 clones, approximately 85% seen only once; the top ten take under 0.95%. Sequences were obtained from peripheral blood. All receptors derive from a woman in her thirties with acute or convalescent COVID-19.

This clone was detected once. This sequence joins TRBV6-2 or TRBV6-3 and TRBJ2-7; TRBD1 is a possible D gene (6 bases). Germline lookup yields CDR1 MNHEY and CDR2 SVGEGT. This CDR3 is 15 amino acids long. Trimming stripped 3 bases from V and 4 bases from J, with 16 bases between. CDR3 bases: TGTGCCAGCAGTTATGATTTCCGCAGGGGTTACGAGCAGTACTTC. Translation gives CASSYDFRRGYEQYF.

V usage is TRBV4-3 and J usage is TRBJ2-3; D remains unclear. The CDR3 sequence is 14 residues long. CDR1 is LGHNA, CDR2 YSLEER, per germline. Between the trimmed V and J ends, which lost 0 bases and 2 bases, there was a span of 6 bases. This CDR3 reads CASSQDPLTDTQYF. The CDR3 region has the DNA TGCGCCAGCAGCCAAGATCCCCTCACAGATACGCAGTATTTT.

CDR3 residues: CSVDVQGGNTIYF. DNA for the CDR3: TGCAGCGTTGACGTACAGGGAGGAAACACCATATATTTT. The rearrangement joins TRBV29-1 to TRBJ1-3, with D perhaps matching TRBD1 (6 bases). V was shortened by 3 bases and J by 4 bases, with 10 bases between the two germline ends. The CDR3 consists of 13 residues. The germline gives CDR1 SQVTM, CDR2 ANQGSEA.

The rearrangement uses TRBV9 and TRBJ1-1; 7 bases are shared with TRBD1. CDR1 and CDR2 from the germline V gene are SGDLS and YYNGEE. Trimming removed 3 bases from V and 0 bases from J; junction bases left unmatched: 5. This CDR3 is 15 amino acids long. The CDR3 DNA reads as TGTGCCAGCAGCGAGGGGGGACAGTTGAACACTGAAGCTTTCTTT. It yields the protein CASSEGGQLNTEAFF.

The chain employs TRBV5-4 and TRBJ2-2, with 7 bases matching TRBD1. CDR1 and CDR2 (germline): SGHNT, YYREEE (reference sequence). The CDR3 totals 17 residues. Trimming took 5 bases from V and 0 from J; bases not matched to a gene: 10. CDR3 nucleotides: TGTGCCAGCAGTACTGACAGGGTACCCTCGAACACCGGGGAGCTGTTTTTT. This sequence encodes CASSTDRVPSNTGELFF.

The rearrangement uses TRBV27 and TRBJ2-2, with TRBD1 matching 7 bases. Germline CDR1 reads MNHEY; CDR2 reads SMNVEV (reference sequence). There are 16 residues in the CDR3. The trim removed 6 bases at V and 2 bases at J, leaving 9 bases unmatched. The CDR3 here is CASRQSGQSNTGELFF. The DNA for the CDR3 is TGTGCCAGCAGACAATCGGGACAGAGTAACACCGGGGAGCTGTTTTTT.

The chain is built from TRBV19 and TRBJ2-7; D may be TRBD2 (5 bases). Germline V gene lookup returns CDR1 LNHDA and CDR2 SQIVND (reference sequence). This CDR3 contains 14 residues. The V end lost 4 bases, the J end lost 0 bases, and 10 bases lay between the germline ends. The CDR3 bases are TGTGCCAGTAGTACCGGGGAGCGCTCCTACGAGCAGTACTTC. It encodes CASSTGERSYEQYF.

This chain uses TRBV21-1 with TRBJ2-5; no check of the table's D call, TRBD1, against the DNA was made. TRBV21-1 is a known pseudogene. The CDR3 loop spans 19 amino acids. CDR3 sequence reads: CASSQQGGRGEMGQETQYF. DNA for the CDR3: TGTGCCAGCAGCCAGCAAGGGGGTAGGGGTGAGATGGGCCAAGAGACCCAGTACTTC.

V usage is TRBV2 and J usage is TRBJ1-2; 9 bases map to TRBD1. With V trimmed by 8 bases and J by 8 bases, 12 bases remained unmatched. This CDR3 is 14 amino acids long. Germline loops: CDR1 SNHLY, CDR2 FYNNEI. DNA of the CDR3: TGTGCCAGCGGCCCAGGGACAGGGAGACGGGGCTACACCTTC. Protein: CASGPGTGRRGYTF.

The chain employs TRBV6-2 or TRBV6-3 and TRBJ2-2; 10 bases align to TRBD2. The ends lost 2 bases at V and 0 bases at J; junction bases unmatched: 6. Per the germline V gene, CDR1 is MNHEY and CDR2 is SVGEGT. This CDR3 contains 18 residues. CDR3 protein: CASSYPRTSGTNTGELFF. The DNA for the CDR3 is TGTGCCAGCAGTTACCCTCGGACTAGCGGAACGAACACCGGGGAGCTGTTTTTT.

The chain has TRBV5-1 and TRBJ2-5; maybe TRBD1 (7 bases). Per germline, CDR1 SGHRS and CDR2 YFSETQ. Trimming pared 0 bases from V and 6 bases from J, leaving 15 bases between. This CDR3 has 15 residues. CDR3 in DNA: TGCGCCAGCAGCTTGGCGGTCAGGGGGGAACAGACCCAGTACTTC. Protein sequence: CASSLAVRGEQTQYF.

In this sample, this clone turned up once. J is TRBJ2-1 and V is TRBV9; D remains unclear. V gave up 2 bases and J gave up 6 bases, with 9 bases separating them. Germline-derived CDR1 and CDR2 are SGDLS and YYNGEE. CDR3 length: 13 residues. DNA of the CDR3: TGTGCCAGCAGCGTGGGCTACGGCAATGAGCAGTTCTTC. Protein product: CASSVGYGNEQFF.

V and J are TRBV5-5 and TRBJ2-1; no definite D call. This CDR3 has 13 amino acids. V was clipped by 0 bases and J by 5 bases, with 6 bases between them. Germline-derived CDR1 and CDR2 are SGHKS and YYEKEE (reference sequence). CDR3: CASSLGPDNEQFF. Here the CDR3 DNA reads TGTGCCAGCAGCTTGGGGCCTGACAATGAGCAGTTCTTC.

The V gene is TRBV14, the J gene TRBJ2-4, with D maybe TRBD1 (6 bases). From germline, CDR1 is SGHDN and CDR2 FVKESK. CDR3 length equals 15 residues. Between the trimmed V and J ends, which lost 2 bases and 3 bases, there was a span of 11 bases. CDR3 protein: CASSQFGQSKNIQYF. CDR3 coding DNA: TGTGCCAGCAGCCAATTTGGACAGAGCAAAAACATTCAGTACTTC.

V gene TRBV9 combines with J gene TRBJ1-1; D unresolved. This CDR3 region has 14 residues. V dropped 0 bases and J dropped 0 bases, with 6 bases sitting between them. Per germline, CDR1 SGDLS and CDR2 YYNGEE. The CDR3 spells CASSVEEMNTEAFF. In nucleotides, the CDR3 is TGTGCCAGCAGCGTAGAAGAGATGAACACTGAAGCTTTCTTT.

CDR3 nucleotides: TGTGCCACCAGTGACTCTACAGGGGGCGTCTATGGCTACACCTTC. It specifies CATSDSTGGVYGYTF. The chain employs TRBV24-1 and TRBJ1-2; 9 nucleotides line up with TRBD1. Germline values: CDR1 KGHDR, CDR2 SFDVKD. Trimming took 4 bases from V and 4 from J; bases not matched to a gene: 6. This CDR3 spans 15 amino acids.

This chain joins TRBV19 and TRBJ2-2; D gene unclear. CDR3 size: 11 residues. V dropped 4 bases and J dropped 8 bases, with 5 bases sitting between them. Germline-derived CDR1 and CDR2 are LNHDA and SQIVND (reference sequence). CDR3 protein: CASSNFGELFF. The CDR3 DNA reads as TGTGCCAGTAGTAACTTTGGGGAGCTGTTTTTT.

This rearrangement joins TRBV7-2 to TRBJ2-7, with TRBD2 matching 10 bases. J was trimmed by 2 bases and V by 1 base; bases with no gene match: 11. The germline CDR1 and CDR2 sequences are SGHTA and FQGNSA. This CDR3 is built from 18 residues. DNA of the CDR3: TGTGCCAGCAGCTTAGGCCGTTTAGGACTAGCGGCAACCTACGAGCAGTACTTC. Protein sequence: CASSLGRLGLAATYEQYF.